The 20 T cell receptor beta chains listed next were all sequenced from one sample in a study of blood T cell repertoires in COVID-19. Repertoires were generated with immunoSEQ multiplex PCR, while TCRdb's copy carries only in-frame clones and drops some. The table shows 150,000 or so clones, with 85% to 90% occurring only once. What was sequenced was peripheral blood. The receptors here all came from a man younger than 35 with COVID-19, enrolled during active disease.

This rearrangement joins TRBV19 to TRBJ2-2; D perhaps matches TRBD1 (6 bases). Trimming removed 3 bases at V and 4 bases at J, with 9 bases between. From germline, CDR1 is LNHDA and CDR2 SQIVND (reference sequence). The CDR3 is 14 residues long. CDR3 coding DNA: TGTGCCAGTAGTATGCAGGGGAGCACCGGGGAGCTGTTTTTT. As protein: CASSMQGSTGELFF.

Written as DNA, the CDR3 is TGTGCCACCAGCAGAGGACAGGGGGCTATCTCTGAAGCTTTCTTT. Encoded protein: CATSRGQGAISEAFF. The chain links TRBV15 to TRBJ1-1, with 10 positions matching TRBD1. In germline, CDR1 is LNHNV, CDR2 YYDKDF (reference sequence). The CDR3 loop spans 15 amino acids. The J segment lost 6 bases and the V segment lost 1 base, leaving 5 bases of the junction unmatched.

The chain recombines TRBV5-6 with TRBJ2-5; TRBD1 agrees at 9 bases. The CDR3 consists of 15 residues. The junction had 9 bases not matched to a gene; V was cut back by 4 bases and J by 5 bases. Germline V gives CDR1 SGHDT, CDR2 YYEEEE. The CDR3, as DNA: TGTGCCAGCAGCGGTCTACAGGGGGCTGGGGAGACCCAGTACTTC. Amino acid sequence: CASSGLQGAGETQYF.

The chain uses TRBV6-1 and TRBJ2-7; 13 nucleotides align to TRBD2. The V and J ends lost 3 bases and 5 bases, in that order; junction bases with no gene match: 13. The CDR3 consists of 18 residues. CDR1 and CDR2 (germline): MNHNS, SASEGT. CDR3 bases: TGTGCCAGCAGTGAGGTCGGGACTAGCGGGACTAAGACCCACGAGCAGTACTTC. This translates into CASSEVGTSGTKTHEQYF.

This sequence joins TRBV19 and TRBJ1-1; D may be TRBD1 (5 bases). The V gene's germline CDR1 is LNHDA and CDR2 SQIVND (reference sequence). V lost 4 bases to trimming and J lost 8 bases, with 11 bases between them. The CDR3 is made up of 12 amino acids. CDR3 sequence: CASSTGGGEAFF. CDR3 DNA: TGTGCCAGTAGTACCGGGGGAGGCGAAGCTTTCTTT.

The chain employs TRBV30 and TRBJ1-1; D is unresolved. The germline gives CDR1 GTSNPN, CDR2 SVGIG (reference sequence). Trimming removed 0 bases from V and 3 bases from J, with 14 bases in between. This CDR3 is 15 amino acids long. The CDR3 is CAWSVRRGPDTEAFF. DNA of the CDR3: TGTGCCTGGAGTGTACGACGGGGTCCAGACACTGAAGCTTTCTTT.

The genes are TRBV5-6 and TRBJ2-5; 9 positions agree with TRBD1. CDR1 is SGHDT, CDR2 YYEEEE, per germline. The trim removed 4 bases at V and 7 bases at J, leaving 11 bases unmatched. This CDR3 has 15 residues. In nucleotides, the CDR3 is TGTGCCAGCAGCACAGGGGGCGCCTCCTTGTCGACCCAGTACTTC. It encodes CASSTGGASLSTQYF.

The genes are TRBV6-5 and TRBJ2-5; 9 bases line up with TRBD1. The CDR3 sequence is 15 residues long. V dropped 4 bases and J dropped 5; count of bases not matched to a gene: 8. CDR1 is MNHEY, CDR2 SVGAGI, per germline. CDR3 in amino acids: CASSSQTGGWETQYF. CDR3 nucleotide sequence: TGTGCCAGCAGTTCCCAAACAGGGGGCTGGGAGACCCAGTACTTC.

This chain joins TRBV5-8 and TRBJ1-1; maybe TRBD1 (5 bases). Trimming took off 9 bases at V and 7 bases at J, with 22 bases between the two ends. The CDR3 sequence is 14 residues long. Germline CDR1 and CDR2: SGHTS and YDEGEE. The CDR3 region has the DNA TGTGCCAATTGGGGGGTAAAGGGGCTAGGTGAAGCTTTCTTT. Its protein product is CANWGVKGLGEAFF.

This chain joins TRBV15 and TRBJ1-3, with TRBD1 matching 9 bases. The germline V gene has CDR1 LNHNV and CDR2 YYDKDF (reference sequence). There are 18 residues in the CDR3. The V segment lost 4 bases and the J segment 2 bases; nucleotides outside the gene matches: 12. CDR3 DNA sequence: TGTGCCACCAGCACCCTGGGTAGGACAGGGGAGACTGGAAACACCATATATTTT. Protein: CATSTLGRTGETGNTIYF.

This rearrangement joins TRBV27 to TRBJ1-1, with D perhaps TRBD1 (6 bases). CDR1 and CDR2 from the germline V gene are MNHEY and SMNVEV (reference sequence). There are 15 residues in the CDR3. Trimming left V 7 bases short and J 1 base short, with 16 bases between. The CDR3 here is CASTELGGPNTEAFF. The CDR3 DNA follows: TGTGCCAGCACCGAACTAGGGGGACCGAACACTGAAGCTTTCTTT.

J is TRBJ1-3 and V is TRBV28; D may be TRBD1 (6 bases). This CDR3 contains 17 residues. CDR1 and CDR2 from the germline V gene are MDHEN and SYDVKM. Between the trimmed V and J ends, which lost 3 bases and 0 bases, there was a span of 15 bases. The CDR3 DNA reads TGTGCCAGCAGTTTCAACCGGGACACCTACTCTGGAAACACCATATATTTT. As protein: CASSFNRDTYSGNTIYF.

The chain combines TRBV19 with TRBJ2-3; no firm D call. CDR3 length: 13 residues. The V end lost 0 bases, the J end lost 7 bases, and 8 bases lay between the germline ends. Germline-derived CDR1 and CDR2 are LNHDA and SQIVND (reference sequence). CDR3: CASSIDLVHTQYF. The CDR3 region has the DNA TGTGCCAGTAGTATAGATCTAGTGCATACGCAGTATTTT.

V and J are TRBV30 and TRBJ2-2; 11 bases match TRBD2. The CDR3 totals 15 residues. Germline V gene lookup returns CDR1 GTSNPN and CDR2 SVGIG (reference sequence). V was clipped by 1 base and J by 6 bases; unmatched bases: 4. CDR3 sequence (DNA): TGTGCCTGGAGTGACACTAGCGGGAGCGCCGGGGAGCTGTTTTTT. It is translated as CAWSDTSGSAGELFF.

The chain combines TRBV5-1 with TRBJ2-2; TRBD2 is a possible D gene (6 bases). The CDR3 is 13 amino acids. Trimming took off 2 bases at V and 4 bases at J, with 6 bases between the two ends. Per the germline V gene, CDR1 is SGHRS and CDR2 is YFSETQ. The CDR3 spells CASSLLATGELFF. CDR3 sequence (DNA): TGCGCCAGCAGCTTACTAGCCACCGGGGAGCTGTTTTTT.

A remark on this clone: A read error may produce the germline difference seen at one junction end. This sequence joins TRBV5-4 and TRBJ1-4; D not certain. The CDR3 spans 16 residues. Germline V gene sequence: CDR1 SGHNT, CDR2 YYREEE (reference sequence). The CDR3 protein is CASSLGAGEVNEKLLF. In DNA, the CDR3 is TGTGCCAGCAGCTTGGGGGCCGGTGAAGTTAATGAAAAACTGCTTTTT. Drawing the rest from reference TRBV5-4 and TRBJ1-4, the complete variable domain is ETGVTQSPTHLIKTRGQQVTLRCSSQSGHNTVSWYQQALGQGPQFIFQYYREEENGRGNFPPRFSGLQFPNYSSELNVNALELDDSALYLCASSLGAGEVNEKLLFGSGTQLSVL.

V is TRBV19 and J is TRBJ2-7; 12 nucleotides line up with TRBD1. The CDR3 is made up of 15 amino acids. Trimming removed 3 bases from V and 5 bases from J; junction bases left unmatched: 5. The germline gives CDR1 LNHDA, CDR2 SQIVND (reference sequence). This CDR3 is CASSMQGQGAHEQYF. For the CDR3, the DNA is TGTGCCAGTAGTATGCAGGGACAGGGGGCACACGAGCAGTACTTC.

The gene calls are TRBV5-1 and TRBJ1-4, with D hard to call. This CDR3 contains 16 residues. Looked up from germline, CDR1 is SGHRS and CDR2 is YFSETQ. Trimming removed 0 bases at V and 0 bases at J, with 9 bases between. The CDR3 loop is CASSLAGYPTNEKLFF. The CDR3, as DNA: TGCGCCAGCAGCTTGGCCGGGTATCCAACTAATGAAAAACTGTTTTTT.

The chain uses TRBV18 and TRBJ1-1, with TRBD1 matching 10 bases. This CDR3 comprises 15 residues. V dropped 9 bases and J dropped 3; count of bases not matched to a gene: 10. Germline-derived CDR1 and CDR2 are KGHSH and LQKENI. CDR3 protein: CASIDPGQGHTEAFF. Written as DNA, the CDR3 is TGTGCCAGTATCGATCCGGGACAGGGGCACACTGAAGCTTTCTTT.

The CDR3 DNA reads as TGTGCCAGCAGCCACCAGACAGGGGTCCACGAGCAGTACTTC. Its protein product is CASSHQTGVHEQYF. The rearrangement joins TRBV3-1 (or the pseudogene TRBV3-2) to TRBJ2-7, with 8 bases lining up with TRBD1. This CDR3 has 14 residues. J was trimmed by 5 bases and V by 3 bases; bases with no gene match: 6. Germline CDR1 reads LGHDT; CDR2 reads YNNKEL (reference sequence).